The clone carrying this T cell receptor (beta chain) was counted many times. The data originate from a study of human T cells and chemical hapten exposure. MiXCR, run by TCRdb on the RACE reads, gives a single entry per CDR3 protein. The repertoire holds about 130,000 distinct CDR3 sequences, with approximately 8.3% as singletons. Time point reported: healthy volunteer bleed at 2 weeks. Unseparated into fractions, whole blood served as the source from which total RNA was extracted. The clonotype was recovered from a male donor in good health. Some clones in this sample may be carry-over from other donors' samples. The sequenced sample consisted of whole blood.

DNA of the CDR3: TGCAGTGCTAGAGGAGATCCTTATGGCTACACCTTC. It yields the protein CSARGDPYGYTF. The chain couples TRBV20-1 to TRBJ1-2; D is unclear. V lost 1 base and J 5 bases, leaving 8 bases between the germline ends. Per germline, CDR1 DFQATT and CDR2 SNEGSKA (reference sequence). CDR3 length: 12 residues.